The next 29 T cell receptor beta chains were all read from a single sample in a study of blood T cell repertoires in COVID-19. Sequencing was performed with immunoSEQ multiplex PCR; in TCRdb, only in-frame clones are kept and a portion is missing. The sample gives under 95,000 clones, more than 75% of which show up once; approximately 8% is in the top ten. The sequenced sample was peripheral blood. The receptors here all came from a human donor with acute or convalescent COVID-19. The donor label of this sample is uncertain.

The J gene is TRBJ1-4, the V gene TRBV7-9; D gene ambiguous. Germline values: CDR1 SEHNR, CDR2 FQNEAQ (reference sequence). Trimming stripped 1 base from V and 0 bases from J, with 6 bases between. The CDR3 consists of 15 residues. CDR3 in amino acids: CASSLDSATNEKLFF. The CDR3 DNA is TGTGCCAGCAGCTTAGATAGTGCAACTAATGAAAAACTGTTTTTT.

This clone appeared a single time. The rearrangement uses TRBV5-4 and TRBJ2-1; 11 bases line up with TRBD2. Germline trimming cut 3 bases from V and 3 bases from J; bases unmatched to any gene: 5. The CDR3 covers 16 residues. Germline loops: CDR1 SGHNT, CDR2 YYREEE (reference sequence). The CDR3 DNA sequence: TGTGCCAGCAGCTATCTTAGCGGGGGGGGCTACAATGAGCAGTTCTTC. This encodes CASSYLSGGGYNEQFF. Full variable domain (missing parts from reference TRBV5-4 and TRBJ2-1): ETGVTQSPTHLIKTRGQQVTLRCSSQSGHNTVSWYQQALGQGPQFIFQYYREEENGRGNFPPRFSGLQFPNYSSELNVNALELDDSALYLCASSYLSGGGYNEQFFGPGTRLTVL.

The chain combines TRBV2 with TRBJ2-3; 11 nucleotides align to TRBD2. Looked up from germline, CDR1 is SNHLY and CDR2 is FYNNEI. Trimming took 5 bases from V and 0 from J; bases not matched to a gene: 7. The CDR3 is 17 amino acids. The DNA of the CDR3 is TGTGCCAGCAGTCGGTTAGCGGGGGGGGTTAGCACAGATACGCAGTATTTT. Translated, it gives CASSRLAGGVSTDTQYF.

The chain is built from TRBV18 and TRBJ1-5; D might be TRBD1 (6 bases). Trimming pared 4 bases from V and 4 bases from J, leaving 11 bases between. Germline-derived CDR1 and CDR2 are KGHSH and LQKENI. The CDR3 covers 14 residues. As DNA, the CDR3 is TGTGCCAGCTCACGAGACAGGACTAATCAGCCCCAGCATTTT. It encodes CASSRDRTNQPQHF.

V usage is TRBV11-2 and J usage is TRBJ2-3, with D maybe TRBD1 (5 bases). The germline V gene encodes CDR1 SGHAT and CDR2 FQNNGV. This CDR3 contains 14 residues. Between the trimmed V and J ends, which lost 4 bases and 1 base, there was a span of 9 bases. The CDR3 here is CASSSSRGTDTQYF. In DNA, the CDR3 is TGTGCCAGCAGCTCCAGCAGGGGCACAGATACGCAGTATTTT. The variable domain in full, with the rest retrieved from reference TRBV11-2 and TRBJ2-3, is EAGVAQSPRYKIIEKRQSVAFWCNPISGHATLYWYQQILGQGPKLLIQFQNNGVVDDSQLPKDRFSAERLKGVDSTLKIQPAKLEDSAVYLCASSSSRGTDTQYFGPGTRLTVL.

This CDR3 reads CASSQVGKNYGYTF. The CDR3 nucleotides are TGCGCCAGCAGCCAAGTGGGCAAGAACTATGGCTACACCTTC. The chain recombines TRBV4-1 with TRBJ1-2; D not resolved. The germline V gene encodes CDR1 MGHRA and CDR2 YSYEKL. The CDR3 covers 14 residues. V lost 1 base, J lost 2 bases, and 8 bases lay in between.

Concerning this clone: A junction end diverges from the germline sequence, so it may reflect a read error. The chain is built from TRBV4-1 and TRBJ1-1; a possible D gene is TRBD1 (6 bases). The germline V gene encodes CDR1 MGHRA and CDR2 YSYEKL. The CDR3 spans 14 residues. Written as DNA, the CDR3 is TGCGCCAGCAGCCATGATCAGGGGAGCTTCAAGGAGATCTTT. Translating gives CASSHDQGSFKEIF.

The CDR3 spells CASRGDRYYEQYF. DNA of the CDR3: TGTGCCAGCAGAGGGGACAGGTACTACGAGCAGTACTTC. The chain combines TRBV2 with TRBJ2-7; 8 bases map to TRBD1. CDR3 length: 13 amino acids. Germline values: CDR1 SNHLY, CDR2 FYNNEI. J was trimmed by 3 bases and V by 6 bases; bases with no gene match: 4. Combining the CDR3 with reference TRBV2 and TRBJ2-7 gives the whole variable domain EPEVTQTPSHQVTQMGQEVILRCVPISNHLYFYWYRQILGQKVEFLVSFYNNEISEKSEIFDDQFSVERPDGSNFTLKIRSTKLEDSAMYFCASRGDRYYEQYFGPGTRLTVT.

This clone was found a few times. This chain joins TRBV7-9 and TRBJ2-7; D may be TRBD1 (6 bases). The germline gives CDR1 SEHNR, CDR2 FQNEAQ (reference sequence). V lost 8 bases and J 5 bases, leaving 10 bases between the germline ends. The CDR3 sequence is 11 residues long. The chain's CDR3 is CASAQGNEQYF. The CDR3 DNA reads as TGTGCCAGCGCCCAGGGGAACGAGCAGTACTTC.

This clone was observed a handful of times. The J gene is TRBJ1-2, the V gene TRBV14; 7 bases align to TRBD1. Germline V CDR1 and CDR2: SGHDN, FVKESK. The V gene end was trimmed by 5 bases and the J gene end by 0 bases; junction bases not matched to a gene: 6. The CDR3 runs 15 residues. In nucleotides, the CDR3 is TGTGCCAGCAGCTACAGGGACAGCGCTAACTATGGCTACACCTTC. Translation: CASSYRDSANYGYTF. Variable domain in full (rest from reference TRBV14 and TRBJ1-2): EAGVTQFPSHSVIEKGQTVTLRCDPISGHDNLYWYRRVMGKEIKFLLHFVKESKQDESGMPNNRFLAERTGGTYSTLKVQPAELEDSGVYFCASSYRDSANYGYTFGSGTRLTVV.

CDR3: CASSPQAQETQYF. In DNA, the CDR3 is TGTGCCAGCAGCCCACAGGCCCAAGAGACCCAGTACTTC. V usage is TRBV3-1 (or the pseudogene TRBV3-2) and J usage is TRBJ2-5; D may be TRBD1 (5 bases). V lost 4 bases and J lost 1, with 7 bases in between. Germline V CDR1 and CDR2: LGHDT, YNNKEL (reference sequence). The CDR3 runs to 13 residues.

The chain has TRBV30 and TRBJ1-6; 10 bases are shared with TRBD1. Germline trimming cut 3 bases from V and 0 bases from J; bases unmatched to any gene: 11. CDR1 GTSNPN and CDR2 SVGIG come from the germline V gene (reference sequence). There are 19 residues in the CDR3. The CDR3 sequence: CAWRGDRGRSSSYNSPLHF. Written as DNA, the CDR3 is TGTGCCTGGAGGGGAGACAGGGGGCGATCCAGCTCCTATAATTCACCCCTCCACTTT.

The CDR3 spells CASSLPGTSGTDTQYF. The CDR3 DNA sequence: TGCGCCAGCAGCTTGCCCGGGACTAGCGGTACAGATACGCAGTATTTT. This chain connects TRBV5-1 to TRBJ2-3, with TRBD2 identical over 11 bases. This CDR3 is built from 16 residues. V was clipped by 1 base and J by 3 bases; unmatched bases: 4. The germline V gene has CDR1 SGHRS and CDR2 YFSETQ.

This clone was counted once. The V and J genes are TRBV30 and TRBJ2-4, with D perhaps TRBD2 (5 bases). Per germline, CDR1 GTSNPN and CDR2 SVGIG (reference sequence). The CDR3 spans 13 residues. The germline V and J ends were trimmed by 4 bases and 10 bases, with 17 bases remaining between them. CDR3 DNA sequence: TGTGCCTGGAACCTCGGGGTAGGACCTATTCAGTACTTC. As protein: CAWNLGVGPIQYF.

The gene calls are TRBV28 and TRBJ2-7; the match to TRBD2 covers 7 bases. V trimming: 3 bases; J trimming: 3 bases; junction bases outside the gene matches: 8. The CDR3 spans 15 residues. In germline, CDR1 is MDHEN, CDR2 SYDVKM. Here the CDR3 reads CASSLSGAVHYEQYF. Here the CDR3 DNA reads TGTGCCAGCAGTTTGAGCGGGGCGGTCCACTACGAGCAGTACTTC.

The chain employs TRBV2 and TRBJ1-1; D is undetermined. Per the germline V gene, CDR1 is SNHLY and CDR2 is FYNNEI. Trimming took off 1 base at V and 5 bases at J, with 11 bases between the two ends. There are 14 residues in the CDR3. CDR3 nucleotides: TGTGCCAGCAGTGAAGACGGGTTTGGGACTGAAGCTTTCTTT. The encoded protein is CASSEDGFGTEAFF.

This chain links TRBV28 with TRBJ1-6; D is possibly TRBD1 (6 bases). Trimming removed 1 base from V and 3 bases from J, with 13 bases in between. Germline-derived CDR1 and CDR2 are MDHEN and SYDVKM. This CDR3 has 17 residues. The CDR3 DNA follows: TGTGCCAGCAGTTTATTCACCGGGACAAGCTATAATTCACCCCTCCACTTT. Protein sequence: CASSLFTGTSYNSPLHF.

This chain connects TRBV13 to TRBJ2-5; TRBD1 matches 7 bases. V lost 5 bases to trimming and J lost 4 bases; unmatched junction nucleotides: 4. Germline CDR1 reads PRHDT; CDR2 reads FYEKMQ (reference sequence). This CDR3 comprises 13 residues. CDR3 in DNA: TGTGCCAGCAGCCAGACAGGGTCAGAGACCCAGTACTTC. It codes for CASSQTGSETQYF.

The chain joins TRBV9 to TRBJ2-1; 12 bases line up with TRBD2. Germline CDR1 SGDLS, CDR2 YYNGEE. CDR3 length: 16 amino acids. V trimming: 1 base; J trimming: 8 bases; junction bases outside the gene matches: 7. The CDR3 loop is CASSVTASGGADEQFF. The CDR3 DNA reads TGTGCCAGCAGCGTAACCGCTAGCGGGGGGGCCGATGAGCAGTTCTTC.

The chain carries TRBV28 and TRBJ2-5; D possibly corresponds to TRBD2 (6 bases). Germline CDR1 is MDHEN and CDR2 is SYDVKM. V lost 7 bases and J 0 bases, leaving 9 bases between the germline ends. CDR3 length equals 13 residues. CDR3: CASTGGNQETQYF. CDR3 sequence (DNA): TGTGCCAGCACCGGCGGGAACCAAGAGACCCAGTACTTC.

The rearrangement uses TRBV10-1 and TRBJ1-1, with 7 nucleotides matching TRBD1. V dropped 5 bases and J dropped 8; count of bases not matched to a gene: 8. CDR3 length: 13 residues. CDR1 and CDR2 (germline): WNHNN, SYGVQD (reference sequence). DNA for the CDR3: TGCGCCAGCAGTCGGCCAGGGGGAGCCGAAGCTTTCTTT. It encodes CASSRPGGAEAFF.

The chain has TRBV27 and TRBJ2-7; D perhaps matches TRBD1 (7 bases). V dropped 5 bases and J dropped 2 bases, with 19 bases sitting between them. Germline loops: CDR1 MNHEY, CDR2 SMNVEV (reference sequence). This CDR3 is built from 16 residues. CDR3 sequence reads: CASSDRASAFTYEQYF. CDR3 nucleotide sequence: TGTGCCAGCAGTGACAGGGCTAGCGCGTTCACCTACGAGCAGTACTTC.

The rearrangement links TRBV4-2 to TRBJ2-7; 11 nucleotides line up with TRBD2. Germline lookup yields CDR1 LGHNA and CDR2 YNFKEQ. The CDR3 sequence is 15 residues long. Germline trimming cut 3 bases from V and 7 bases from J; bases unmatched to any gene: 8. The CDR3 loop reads CASSQELAGAGEQYF. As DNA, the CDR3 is TGTGCCAGCAGCCAGGAACTAGCGGGGGCGGGGGAGCAGTACTTC.

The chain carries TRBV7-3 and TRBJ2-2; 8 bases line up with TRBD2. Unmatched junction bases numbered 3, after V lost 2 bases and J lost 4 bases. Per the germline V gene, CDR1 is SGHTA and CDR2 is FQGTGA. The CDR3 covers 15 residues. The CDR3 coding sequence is TGTGCCAGCAGCTTACGGCTAGCGGGCACCGGGGAGCTGTTTTTT. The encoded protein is CASSLRLAGTGELFF.

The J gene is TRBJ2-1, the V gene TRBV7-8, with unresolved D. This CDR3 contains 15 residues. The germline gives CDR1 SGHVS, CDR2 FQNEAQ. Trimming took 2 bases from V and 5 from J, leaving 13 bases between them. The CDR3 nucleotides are TGTGCCAGCAGCTTATGGGTGGGTCAGGACAATGAGCAGTTCTTC. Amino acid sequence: CASSLWVGQDNEQFF.

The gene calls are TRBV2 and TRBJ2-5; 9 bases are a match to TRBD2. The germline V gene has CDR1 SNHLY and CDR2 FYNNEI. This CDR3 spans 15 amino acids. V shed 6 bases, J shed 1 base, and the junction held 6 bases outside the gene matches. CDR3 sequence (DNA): TGTGCCAGCAGCCCATGGGGACTAGCCCAAGAGACCCAGTACTTC. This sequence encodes CASSPWGLAQETQYF.

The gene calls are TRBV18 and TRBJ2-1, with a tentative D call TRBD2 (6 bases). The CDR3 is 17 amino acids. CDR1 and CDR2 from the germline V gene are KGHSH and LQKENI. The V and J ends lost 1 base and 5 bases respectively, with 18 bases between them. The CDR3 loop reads CASSPRDSGGFHNEQFF. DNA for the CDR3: TGTGCCAGCTCACCACGTGACAGTGGGGGGTTCCACAATGAGCAGTTCTTC.

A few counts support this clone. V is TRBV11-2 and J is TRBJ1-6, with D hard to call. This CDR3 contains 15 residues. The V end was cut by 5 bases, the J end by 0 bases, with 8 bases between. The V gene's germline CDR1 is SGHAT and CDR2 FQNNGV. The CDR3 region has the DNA TGTGCCAGCAGCGGGAGAAACTCCTATAATTCACCCCTCCACTTT. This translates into CASSGRNSYNSPLHF.

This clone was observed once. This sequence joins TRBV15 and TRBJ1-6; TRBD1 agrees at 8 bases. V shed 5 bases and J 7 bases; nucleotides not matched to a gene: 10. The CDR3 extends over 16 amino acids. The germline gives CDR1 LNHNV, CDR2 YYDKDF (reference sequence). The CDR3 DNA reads TGTGCCACCAGCGGCACGGACAGGGCGCCGAATTCACCCCTCCACTTT. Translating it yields CATSGTDRAPNSPLHF.